The entry that follows covers one T cell receptor (beta chain) sequence. Its antigen is not known. V gave up 2 bases and J gave up 0 bases, with 8 bases separating them. The CDR3 runs 15 residues. Per the germline V gene, CDR1 is MNHEY and CDR2 is SVGEGT. The data are from a study of T cell responses to AZD1222 COVID-19 vaccine. About the study: The study pooled second doses at about 4 or about 12 weeks.

Study outcomes and limitations: Repertoire samples came only from after the peak T cell response. Vaccine-related CD4 TCRs covered spike, predominating at 160-218 and 743-854.

Assay: immunoSEQ multiplex PCR; the TCRdb copy retains only in-frame clones and omits some. The sample has approximately 100,000 clones; 85% to 90% are singletons. This TCR was recovered from an adult in good health. Sequencing used peripheral blood, obtained on day 0 of AZD1222 vaccination. The chain links TRBV6-2 or TRBV6-3 to TRBJ1-3; D unclear. The CDR3 DNA reads TGTGCCAGCAGTTACAGCGACATCTCTGGAAACACCATATATTTT. As protein: CASSYSDISGNTIYF.